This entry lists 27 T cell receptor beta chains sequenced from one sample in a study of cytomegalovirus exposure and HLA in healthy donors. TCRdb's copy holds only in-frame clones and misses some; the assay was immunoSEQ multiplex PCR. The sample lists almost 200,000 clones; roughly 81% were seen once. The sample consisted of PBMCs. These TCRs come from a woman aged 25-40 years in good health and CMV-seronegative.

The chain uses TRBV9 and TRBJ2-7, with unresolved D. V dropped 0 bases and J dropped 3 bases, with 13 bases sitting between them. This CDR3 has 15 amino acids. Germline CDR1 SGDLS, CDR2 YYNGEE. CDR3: CASSVGSLPVYEQYF. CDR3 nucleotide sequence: TGTGCCAGCAGCGTAGGGTCTCTTCCAGTCTACGAGCAGTACTTC.

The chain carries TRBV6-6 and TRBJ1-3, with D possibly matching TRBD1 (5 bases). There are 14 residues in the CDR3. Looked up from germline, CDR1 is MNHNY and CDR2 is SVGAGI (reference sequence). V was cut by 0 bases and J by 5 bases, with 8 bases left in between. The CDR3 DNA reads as TGTGCCAGCAGTTACTCGGGGCAGCGAAACACCATATATTTT. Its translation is CASSYSGQRNTIYF.

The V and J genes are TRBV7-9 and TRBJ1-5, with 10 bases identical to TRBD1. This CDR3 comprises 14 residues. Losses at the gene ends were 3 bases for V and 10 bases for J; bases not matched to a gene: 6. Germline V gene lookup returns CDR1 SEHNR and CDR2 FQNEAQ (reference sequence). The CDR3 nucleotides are TGTGCCAGCAGCTTGGGACAGGGGATCAGCCCCCAGCATTTT. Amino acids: CASSLGQGISPQHF.

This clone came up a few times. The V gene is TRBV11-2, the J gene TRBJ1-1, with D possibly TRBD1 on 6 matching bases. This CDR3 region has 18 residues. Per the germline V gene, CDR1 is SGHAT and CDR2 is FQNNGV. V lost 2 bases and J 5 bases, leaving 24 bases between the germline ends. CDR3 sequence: CASSLLCEQGLSQTEAFF. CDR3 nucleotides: TGTGCCAGCAGCTTACTCTGTGAACAGGGTTTGAGTCAGACTGAAGCTTTCTTT.

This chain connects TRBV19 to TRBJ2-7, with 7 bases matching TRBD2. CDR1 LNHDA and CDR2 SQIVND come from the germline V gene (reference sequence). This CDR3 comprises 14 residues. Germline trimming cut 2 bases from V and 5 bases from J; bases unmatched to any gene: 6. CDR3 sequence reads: CASSIRGSRNEQYF. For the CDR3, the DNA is TGTGCCAGTAGTATACGCGGGAGTAGGAACGAGCAGTACTTC.

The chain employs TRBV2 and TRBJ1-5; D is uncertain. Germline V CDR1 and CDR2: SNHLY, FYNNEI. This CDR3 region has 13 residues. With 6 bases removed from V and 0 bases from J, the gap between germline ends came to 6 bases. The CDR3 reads CASRLYSNQPQHF. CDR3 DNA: TGTGCCAGCAGGTTGTATAGCAATCAGCCCCAGCATTTT.

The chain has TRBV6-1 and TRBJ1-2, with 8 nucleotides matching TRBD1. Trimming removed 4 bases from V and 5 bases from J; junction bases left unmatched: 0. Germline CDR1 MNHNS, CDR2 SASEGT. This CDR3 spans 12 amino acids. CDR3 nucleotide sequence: TGTGCCAGCAGTGGACAGGGGTATGGCTACACCTTC. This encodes CASSGQGYGYTF.

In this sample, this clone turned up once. The CDR3 region is CASSSRGDILYEQYF. The DNA for the CDR3 is TGTGCCAGCAGCTCTCGGGGGGACATTCTGTACGAGCAGTACTTC. This rearrangement joins TRBV11-2 to TRBJ2-7; D is possibly TRBD2 (7 bases). The CDR3 is 15 residues long. CDR1 is SGHAT, CDR2 FQNNGV, per germline. V was cut by 4 bases and J by 4 bases, with 17 bases left in between.

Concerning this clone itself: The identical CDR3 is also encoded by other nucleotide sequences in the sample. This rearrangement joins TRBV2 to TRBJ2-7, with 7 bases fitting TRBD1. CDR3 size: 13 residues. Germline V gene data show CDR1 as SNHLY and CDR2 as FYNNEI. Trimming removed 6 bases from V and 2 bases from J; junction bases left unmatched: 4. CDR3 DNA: TGTGCCAGCAGCGTAGACAGGGCCTACGAGCAGTACTTC. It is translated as CASSVDRAYEQYF. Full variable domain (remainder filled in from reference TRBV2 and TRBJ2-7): EPEVTQTPSHQVTQMGQEVILRCVPISNHLYFYWYRQILGQKVEFLVSFYNNEISEKSEIFDDQFSVERPDGSNFTLKIRSTKLEDSAMYFCASSVDRAYEQYFGPGTRLTVT.

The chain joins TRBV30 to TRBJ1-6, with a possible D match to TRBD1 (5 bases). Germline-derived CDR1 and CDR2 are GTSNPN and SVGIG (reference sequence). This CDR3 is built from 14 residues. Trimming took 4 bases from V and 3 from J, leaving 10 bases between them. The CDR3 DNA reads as TGTGCCTGGACTCCACAGGTCTATAATTCACCCCTCCACTTT. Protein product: CAWTPQVYNSPLHF.

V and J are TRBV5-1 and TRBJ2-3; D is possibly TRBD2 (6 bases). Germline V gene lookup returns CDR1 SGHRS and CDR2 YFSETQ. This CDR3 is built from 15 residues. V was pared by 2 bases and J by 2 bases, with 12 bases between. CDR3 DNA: TGCGCCAGCAGCTTAGAACTAGCCCACACAGATACGCAGTATTTT. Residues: CASSLELAHTDTQYF.

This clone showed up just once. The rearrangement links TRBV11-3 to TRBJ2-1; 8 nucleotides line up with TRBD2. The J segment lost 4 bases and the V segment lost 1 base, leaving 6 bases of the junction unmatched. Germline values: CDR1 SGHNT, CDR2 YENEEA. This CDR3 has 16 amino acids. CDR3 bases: TGTGCCAGCAGCTTAGGGGTAGCGGGACCTTACAATGAGCAGTTCTTC. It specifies CASSLGVAGPYNEQFF.

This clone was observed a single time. The CDR3 DNA follows: TGCGCCAGCAGCTTGGACGCGGGGGCGTCCTTCTATGGCTACACCTTC. Protein: CASSLDAGASFYGYTF. V is TRBV5-1 and J is TRBJ1-2; D is possibly TRBD1 (6 bases). The CDR3 is 16 amino acids. Germline CDR1 reads SGHRS; CDR2 reads YFSETQ. Deletions cut 0 bases from V and 4 bases from J, with 16 bases between.

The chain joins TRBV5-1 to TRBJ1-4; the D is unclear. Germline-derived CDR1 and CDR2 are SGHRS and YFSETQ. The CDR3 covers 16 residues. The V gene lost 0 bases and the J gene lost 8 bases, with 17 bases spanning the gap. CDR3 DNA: TGCGCCAGCAGCTTGGCCGGCGGGAGCGGGATGGAAAAACTGTTTTTT. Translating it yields CASSLAGGSGMEKLFF.

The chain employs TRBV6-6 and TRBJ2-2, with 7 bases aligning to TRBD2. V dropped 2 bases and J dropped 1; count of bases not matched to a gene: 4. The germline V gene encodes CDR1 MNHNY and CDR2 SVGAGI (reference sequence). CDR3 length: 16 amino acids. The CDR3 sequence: CASSYPAGENTGELFF. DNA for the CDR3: TGTGCCAGCAGTTACCCCGCGGGAGAGAACACCGGGGAGCTGTTTTTT.

This CDR3 reads CAVVPGVAGGPTSYEQYF. The CDR3 DNA reads as TGCGCCGTAGTCCCCGGGGTAGCGGGAGGGCCCACCTCCTACGAGCAGTACTTC. The rearrangement joins TRBV10-2 to TRBJ2-7, with 11 bases aligning to TRBD2. Germline loops: CDR1 WSHSY, CDR2 SAAADI. The J segment lost 0 bases and the V segment lost 11 bases, leaving 18 bases of the junction unmatched. This CDR3 has 18 amino acids.

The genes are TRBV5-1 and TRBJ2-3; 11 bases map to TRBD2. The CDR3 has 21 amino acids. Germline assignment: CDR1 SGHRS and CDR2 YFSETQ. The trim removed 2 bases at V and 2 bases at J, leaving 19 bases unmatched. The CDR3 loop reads CASSLIGSQLAGDGDTDTQYF. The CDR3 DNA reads TGCGCCAGCAGCTTAATAGGAAGTCAACTAGCGGGAGATGGGGACACAGATACGCAGTATTTT.

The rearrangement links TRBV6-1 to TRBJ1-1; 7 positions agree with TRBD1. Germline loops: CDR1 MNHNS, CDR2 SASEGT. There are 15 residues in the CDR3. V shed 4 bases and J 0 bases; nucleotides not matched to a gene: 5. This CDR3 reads CASSVQTGLNTEAFF. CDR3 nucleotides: TGTGCCAGCAGTGTTCAGACAGGGTTGAACACTGAAGCTTTCTTT.

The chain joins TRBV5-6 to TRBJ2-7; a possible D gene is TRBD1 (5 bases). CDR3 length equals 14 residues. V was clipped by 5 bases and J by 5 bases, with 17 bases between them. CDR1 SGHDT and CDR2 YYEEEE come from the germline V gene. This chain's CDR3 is CASSSTRVRHEQYF. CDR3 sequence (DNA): TGTGCCAGCAGTTCCACCAGGGTTCGCCACGAGCAGTACTTC.

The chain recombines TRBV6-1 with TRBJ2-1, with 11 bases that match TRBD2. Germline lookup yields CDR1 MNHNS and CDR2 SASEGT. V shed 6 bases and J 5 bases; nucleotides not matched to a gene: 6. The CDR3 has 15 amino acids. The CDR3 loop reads CASRLAGGPDNEQFF. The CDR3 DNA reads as TGTGCCAGCAGGTTAGCGGGAGGGCCCGACAATGAGCAGTTCTTC.

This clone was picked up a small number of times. CDR3 residues: CASRPTSGIGYEQYF. DNA for the CDR3: TGTGCCAGCAGGCCGACTAGCGGGATAGGATACGAGCAGTACTTC. V usage is TRBV6-5 and J usage is TRBJ2-7, with 11 bases identical to TRBD2. The germline V gene encodes CDR1 MNHEY and CDR2 SVGAGI. The CDR3 sequence is 15 residues long. Losses at the gene ends were 6 bases for V and 4 bases for J; bases not matched to a gene: 8.

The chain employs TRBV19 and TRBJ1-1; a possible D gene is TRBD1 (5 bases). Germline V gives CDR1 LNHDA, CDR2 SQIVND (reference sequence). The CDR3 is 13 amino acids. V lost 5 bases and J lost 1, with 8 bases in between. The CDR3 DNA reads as TGTGCCAGTAGTCCGACAGCGAACACTGAAGCTTTCTTT. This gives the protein CASSPTANTEAFF.

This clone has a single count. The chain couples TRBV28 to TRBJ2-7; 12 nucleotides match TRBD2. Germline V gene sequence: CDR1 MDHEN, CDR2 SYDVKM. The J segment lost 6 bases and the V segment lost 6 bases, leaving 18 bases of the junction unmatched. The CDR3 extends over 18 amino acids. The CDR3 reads CASRIGLFLAGGPGEQYF. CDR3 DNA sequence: TGTGCCAGCAGAATTGGACTTTTCCTAGCGGGAGGGCCGGGCGAGCAGTACTTC.

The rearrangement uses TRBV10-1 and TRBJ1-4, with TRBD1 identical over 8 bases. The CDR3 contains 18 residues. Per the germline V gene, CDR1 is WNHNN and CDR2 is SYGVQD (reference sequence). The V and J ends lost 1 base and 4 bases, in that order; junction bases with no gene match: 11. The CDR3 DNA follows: TGCGCCAGCAGTGAGTGGAGACAGGGGTTGGAGTATAATGAAAAACTGTTTTTT. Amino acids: CASSEWRQGLEYNEKLFF.

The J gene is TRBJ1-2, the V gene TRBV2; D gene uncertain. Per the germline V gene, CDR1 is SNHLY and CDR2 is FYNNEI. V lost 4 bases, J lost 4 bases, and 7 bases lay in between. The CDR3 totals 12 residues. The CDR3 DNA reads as TGTGCCAGCAGTGTCCTCGGCTATGGCTACACCTTC. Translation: CASSVLGYGYTF.

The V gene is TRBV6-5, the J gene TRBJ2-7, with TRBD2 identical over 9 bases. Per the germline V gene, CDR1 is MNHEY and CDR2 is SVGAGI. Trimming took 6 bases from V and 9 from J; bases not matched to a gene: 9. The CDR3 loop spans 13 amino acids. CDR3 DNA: TGTGCCAGCAGAGTAGCGGGAGCGAAGGGGCAGTACTTC. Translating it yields CASRVAGAKGQYF.

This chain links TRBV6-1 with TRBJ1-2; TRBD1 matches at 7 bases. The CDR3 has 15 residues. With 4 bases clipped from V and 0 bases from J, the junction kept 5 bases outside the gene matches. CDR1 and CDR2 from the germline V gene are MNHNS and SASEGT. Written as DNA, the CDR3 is TGTGCCAGCAGTGTAGACAGGGCCGCTAACTATGGCTACACCTTC. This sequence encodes CASSVDRAANYGYTF.